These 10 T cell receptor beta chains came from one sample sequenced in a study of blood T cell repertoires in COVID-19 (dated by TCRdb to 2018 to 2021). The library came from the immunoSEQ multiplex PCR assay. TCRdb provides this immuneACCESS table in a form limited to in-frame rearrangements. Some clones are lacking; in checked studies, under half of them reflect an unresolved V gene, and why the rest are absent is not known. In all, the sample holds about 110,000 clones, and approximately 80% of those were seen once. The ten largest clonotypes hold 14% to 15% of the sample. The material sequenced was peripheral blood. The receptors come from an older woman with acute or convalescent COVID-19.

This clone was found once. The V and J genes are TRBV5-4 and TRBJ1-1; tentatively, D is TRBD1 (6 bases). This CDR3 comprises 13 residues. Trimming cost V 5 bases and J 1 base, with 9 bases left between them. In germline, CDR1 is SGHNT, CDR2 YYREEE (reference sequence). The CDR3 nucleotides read TGTGCCAGCAGTTCACAGGGGAACACTGAAGCTTTCTTT. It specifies CASSSQGNTEAFF.

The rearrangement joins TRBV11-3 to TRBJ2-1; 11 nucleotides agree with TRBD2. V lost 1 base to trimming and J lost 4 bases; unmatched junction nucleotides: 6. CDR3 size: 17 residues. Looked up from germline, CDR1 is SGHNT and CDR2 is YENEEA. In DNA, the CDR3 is TGTGCCAGCAGCTTAGCAGGGACTAGCGGAGCATACAATGAGCAGTTCTTC. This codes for CASSLAGTSGAYNEQFF.

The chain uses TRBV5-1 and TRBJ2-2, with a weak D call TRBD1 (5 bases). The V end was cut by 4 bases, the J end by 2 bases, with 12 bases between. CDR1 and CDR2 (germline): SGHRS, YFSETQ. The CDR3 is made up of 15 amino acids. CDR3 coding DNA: TGCGCCAGCAGCCCCGACAGCTTCAACACCGGGGAGCTGTTTTTT. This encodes CASSPDSFNTGELFF. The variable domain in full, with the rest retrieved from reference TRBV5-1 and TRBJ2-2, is KAGVTQTPRYLIKTRGQQVTLSCSPISGHRSVSWYQQTPGQGLQFLFEYFSETQRNKGNFPGRFSGRQFSNSRSEMNVSTLELGDSALYLCASSPDSFNTGELFFGEGSRLTVL.

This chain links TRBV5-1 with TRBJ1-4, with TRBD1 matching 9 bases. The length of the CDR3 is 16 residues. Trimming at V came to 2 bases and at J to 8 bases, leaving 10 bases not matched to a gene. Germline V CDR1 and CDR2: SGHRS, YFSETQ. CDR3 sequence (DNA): TGCGCCAGCAGCTTAGGACCCGGGACAGGGATGGAAAAACTGTTTTTT. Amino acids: CASSLGPGTGMEKLFF.

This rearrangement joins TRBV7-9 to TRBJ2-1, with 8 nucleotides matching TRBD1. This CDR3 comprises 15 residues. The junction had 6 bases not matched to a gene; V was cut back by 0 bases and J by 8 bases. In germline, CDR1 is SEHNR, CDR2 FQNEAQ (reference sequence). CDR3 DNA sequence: TGTGCCAGCAGCTTAGCCATGGACAGGGCACATGAGCAGTTCTTC. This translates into CASSLAMDRAHEQFF.

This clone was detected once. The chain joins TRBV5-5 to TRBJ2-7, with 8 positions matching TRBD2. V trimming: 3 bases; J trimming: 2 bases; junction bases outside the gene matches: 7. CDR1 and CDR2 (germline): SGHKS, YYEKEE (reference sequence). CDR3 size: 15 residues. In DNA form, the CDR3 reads TGTGCCAGCAGCTCCTTAGCGGGGCCGACCTACGAGCAGTACTTC. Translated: CASSSLAGPTYEQYF. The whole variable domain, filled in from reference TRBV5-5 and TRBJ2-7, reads DAGVTQSPTHLIKTRGQQVTLRCSPISGHKSVSWYQQVLGQGPQFIFQYYEKEERGRGNFPDRFSARQFPNYSSELNVNALLLGDSALYLCASSSLAGPTYEQYFGPGTRLTVT.

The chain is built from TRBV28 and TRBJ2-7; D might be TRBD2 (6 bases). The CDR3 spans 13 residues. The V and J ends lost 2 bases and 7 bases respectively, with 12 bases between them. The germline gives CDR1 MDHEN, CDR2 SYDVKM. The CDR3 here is CASSLPHGGEQYF. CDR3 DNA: TGTGCCAGCAGTTTACCCCACGGAGGGGAGCAGTACTTC.

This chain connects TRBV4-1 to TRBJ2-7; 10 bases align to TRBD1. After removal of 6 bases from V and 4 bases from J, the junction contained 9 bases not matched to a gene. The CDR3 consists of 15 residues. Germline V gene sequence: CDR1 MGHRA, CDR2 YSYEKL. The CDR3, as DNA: TGCGCCAGCAGTTCTCCCGGGACAGGGGATTACGAGCAGTACTTC. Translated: CASSSPGTGDYEQYF.

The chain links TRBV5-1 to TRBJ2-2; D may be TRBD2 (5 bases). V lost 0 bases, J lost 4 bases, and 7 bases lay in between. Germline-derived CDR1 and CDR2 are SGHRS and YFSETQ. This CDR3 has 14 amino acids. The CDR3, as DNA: TGCGCCAGCAGCTTGGGACTAAGCACCGGGGAGCTGTTTTTT. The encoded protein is CASSLGLSTGELFF. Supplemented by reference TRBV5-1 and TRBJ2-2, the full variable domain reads KAGVTQTPRYLIKTRGQQVTLSCSPISGHRSVSWYQQTPGQGLQFLFEYFSETQRNKGNFPGRFSGRQFSNSRSEMNVSTLELGDSALYLCASSLGLSTGELFFGEGSRLTVL.

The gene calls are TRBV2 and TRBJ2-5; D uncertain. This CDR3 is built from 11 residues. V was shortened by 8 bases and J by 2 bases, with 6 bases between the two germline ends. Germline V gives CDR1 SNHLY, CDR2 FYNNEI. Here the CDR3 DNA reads TGTGCCAGCCTTTTACAAGAGACCCAGTACTTC. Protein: CASLLQETQYF. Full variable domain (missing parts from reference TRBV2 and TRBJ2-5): EPEVTQTPSHQVTQMGQEVILRCVPISNHLYFYWYRQILGQKVEFLVSFYNNEISEKSEIFDDQFSVERPDGSNFTLKIRSTKLEDSAMYFCASLLQETQYFGPGTRLLVL.